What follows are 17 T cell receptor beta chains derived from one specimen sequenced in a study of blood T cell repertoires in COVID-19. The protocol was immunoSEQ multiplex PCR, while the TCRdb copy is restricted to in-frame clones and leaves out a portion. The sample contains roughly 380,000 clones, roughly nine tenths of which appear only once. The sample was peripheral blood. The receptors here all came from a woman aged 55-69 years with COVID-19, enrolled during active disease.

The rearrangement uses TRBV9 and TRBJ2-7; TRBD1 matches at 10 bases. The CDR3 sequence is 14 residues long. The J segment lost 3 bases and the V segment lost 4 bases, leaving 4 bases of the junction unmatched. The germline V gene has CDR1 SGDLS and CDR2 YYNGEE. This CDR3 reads CASSSGTGVYEQYF. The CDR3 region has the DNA TGTGCCAGCAGCTCCGGGACAGGGGTCTACGAGCAGTACTTC.

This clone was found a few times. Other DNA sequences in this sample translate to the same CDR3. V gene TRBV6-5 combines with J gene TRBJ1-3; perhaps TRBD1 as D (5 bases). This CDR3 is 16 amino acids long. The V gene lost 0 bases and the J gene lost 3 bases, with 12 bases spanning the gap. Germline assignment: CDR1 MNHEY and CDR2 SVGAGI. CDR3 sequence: CASSYSTQGNGNTIYF. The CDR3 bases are TGTGCCAGCAGTTACTCGACGCAGGGTAATGGAAACACCATATATTTT.

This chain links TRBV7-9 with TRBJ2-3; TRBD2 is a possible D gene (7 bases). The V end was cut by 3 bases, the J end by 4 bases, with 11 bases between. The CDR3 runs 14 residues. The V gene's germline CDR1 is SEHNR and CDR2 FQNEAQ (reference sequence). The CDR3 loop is CASSFGGGPDTQYF. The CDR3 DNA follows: TGTGCCAGCAGCTTTGGGGGGGGCCCAGATACGCAGTATTTT.

The CDR3 loop reads CASSFRQDSSYEQYF. Written as DNA, the CDR3 is TGTGCCAGCAGCTTCCGACAGGACAGCTCCTACGAGCAGTACTTC. V gene TRBV9 combines with J gene TRBJ2-7; D is possibly TRBD1 (6 bases). The CDR3 spans 15 residues. Germline loops: CDR1 SGDLS, CDR2 YYNGEE. V was pared by 4 bases and J by 0 bases, with 14 bases between.

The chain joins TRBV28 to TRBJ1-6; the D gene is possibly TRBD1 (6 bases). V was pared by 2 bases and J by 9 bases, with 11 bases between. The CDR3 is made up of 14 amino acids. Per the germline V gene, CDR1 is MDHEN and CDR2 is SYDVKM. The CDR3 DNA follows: TGTGCCAGCAGTTTAAGAACAGGGTTTTCACCCCTCCACTTT. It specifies CASSLRTGFSPLHF.

The CDR3 nucleotides read TGTGCCAGCAGGAACACAGGGGGACGGGAGCAGTACTTC. Its protein product is CASRNTGGREQYF. The rearrangement links TRBV6-5 to TRBJ2-7; 8 bases are a match to TRBD1. CDR1 is MNHEY and CDR2 is SVGAGI in the germline V gene. The V segment lost 6 bases and the J segment 7 bases; nucleotides outside the gene matches: 8. The length of the CDR3 is 13 residues.

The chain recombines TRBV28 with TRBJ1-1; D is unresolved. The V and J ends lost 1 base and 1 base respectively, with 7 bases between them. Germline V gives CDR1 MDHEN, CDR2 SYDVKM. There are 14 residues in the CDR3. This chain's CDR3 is CASSLFAKNTEAFF. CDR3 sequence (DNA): TGTGCCAGCAGTTTATTCGCGAAGAACACTGAAGCTTTCTTT.

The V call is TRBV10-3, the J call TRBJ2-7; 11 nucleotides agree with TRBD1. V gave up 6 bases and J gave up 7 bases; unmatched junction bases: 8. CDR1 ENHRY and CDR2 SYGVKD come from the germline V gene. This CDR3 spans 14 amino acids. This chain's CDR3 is CAIRGTGGITEQYF. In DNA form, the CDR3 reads TGTGCCATCAGGGGGACAGGGGGGATCACGGAGCAGTACTTC.

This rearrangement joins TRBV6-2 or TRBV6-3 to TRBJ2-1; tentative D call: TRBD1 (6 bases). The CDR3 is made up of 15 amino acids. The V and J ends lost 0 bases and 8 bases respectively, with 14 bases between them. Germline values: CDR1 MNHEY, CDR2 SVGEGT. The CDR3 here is CASSYSSLGADEQFF. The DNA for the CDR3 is TGTGCCAGCAGTTACTCGAGTCTGGGGGCAGATGAGCAGTTCTTC.

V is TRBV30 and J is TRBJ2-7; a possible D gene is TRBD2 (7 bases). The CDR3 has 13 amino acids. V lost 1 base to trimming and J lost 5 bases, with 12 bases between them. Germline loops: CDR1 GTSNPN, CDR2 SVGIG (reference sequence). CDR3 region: CAWSGGGVDEQYF. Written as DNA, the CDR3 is TGTGCCTGGAGTGGGGGGGGCGTCGACGAGCAGTACTTC.

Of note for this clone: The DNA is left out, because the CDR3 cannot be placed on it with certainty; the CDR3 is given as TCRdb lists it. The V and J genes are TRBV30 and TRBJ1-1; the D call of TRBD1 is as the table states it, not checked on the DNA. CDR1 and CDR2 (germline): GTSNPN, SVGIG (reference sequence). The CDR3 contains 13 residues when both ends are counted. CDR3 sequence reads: CAWRDVWGQGTFF.

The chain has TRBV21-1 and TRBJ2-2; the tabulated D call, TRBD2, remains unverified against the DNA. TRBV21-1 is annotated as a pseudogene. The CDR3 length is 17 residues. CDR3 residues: CASRKRVGKVYTGELFF. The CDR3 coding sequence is TGTGCCAGCAGGAAAAGGGTCGGGAAGGTGTACACCGGGGAGCTGTTTTTT.

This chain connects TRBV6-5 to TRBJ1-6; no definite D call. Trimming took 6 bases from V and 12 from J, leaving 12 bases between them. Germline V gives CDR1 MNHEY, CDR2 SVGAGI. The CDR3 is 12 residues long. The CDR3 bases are TGTGCCAGCAGAGGAAGCGGGTTACCCCTCCACTTT. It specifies CASRGSGLPLHF.

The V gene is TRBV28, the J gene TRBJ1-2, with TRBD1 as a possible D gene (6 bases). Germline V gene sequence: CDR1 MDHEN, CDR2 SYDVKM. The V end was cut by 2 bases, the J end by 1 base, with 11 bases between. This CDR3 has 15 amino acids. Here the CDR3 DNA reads TGTGCCAGCAGTTTAGGGGGGGCACTTAACTATGGCTACACCTTC. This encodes CASSLGGALNYGYTF.

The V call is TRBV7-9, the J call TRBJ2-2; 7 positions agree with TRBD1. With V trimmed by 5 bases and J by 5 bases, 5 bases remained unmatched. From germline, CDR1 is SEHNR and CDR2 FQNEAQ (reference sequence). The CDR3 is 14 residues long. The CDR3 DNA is TGTGCCAGCAGCCCTAGACAGGGTACCGGGGAGCTGTTTTTT. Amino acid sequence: CASSPRQGTGELFF.

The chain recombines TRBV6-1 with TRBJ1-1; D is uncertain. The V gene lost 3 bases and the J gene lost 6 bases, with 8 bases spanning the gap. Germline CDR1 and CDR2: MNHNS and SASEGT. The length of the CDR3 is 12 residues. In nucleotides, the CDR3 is TGTGCCAGCAGTGAGTACAGCCCTGAAGCTTTCTTT. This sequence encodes CASSEYSPEAFF.

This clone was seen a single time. CDR3 in amino acids: CASSQATGTGSYEQYF. Written as DNA, the CDR3 is TGTGCCAGCAGCCAAGCAACCGGGACAGGTTCCTACGAGCAGTACTTC. The rearrangement uses TRBV4-2 and TRBJ2-7; 8 bases match TRBD1. The trim removed 1 base at V and 1 base at J, leaving 6 bases unmatched. The CDR3 totals 16 residues. Germline V CDR1 and CDR2: LGHNA, YNFKEQ.